This entry lists 28 T cell receptor beta chains sequenced from one sample in a study of T cell responses to AZD1222 COVID-19 vaccine. TCRdb keeps only in-frame clones here, not all; method: immunoSEQ multiplex PCR. The sample shows around 95,000 clones, 80% to 95% of them seen only once. The starting material was peripheral blood, obtained on day 0 of AZD1222 vaccination. The receptors come from an adult in good health.

This clone was counted once. V usage is TRBV30 and J usage is TRBJ1-6; D might be TRBD1 (5 bases). The CDR3 totals 16 residues. V was shortened by 5 bases and J by 2 bases, with 16 bases between the two germline ends. Germline V gene sequence: CDR1 GTSNPN, CDR2 SVGIG (reference sequence). The CDR3 DNA reads as TGTGCCTGGGACAGCCAACTGGGGGCCTATAATTCACCCCTCCACTTT. Translating it yields CAWDSQLGAYNSPLHF.

V usage is TRBV5-1 and J usage is TRBJ1-5; tentative D call: TRBD1 (5 bases). Germline lookup yields CDR1 SGHRS and CDR2 YFSETQ. There are 15 residues in the CDR3. V lost 4 bases, J lost 0 bases, and 11 bases lay in between. CDR3 residues: CASSLGDSSNQPQHF. The CDR3 DNA reads TGCGCCAGCAGCCTCGGTGACAGTAGCAATCAGCCCCAGCATTTT.

The chain employs TRBV11-3 and TRBJ2-1; no clear D. This CDR3 has 13 residues. Germline loops: CDR1 SGHNT, CDR2 YENEEA. The V end was cut by 2 bases, the J end by 2 bases, with 4 bases between. The CDR3 is CASSLNTYNEQFF. The CDR3 DNA reads as TGTGCCAGCAGCTTAAATACCTACAATGAGCAGTTCTTC.

The V gene is TRBV28, the J gene TRBJ2-1, with TRBD2 matching over 9 bases. CDR1 and CDR2 (germline): MDHEN, SYDVKM. The CDR3 contains 17 residues. V lost 5 bases, J lost 3 bases, and 11 bases stayed unmatched. The CDR3 DNA sequence: TGTGCCAGCAGTCCAATGGGTAGCGGGAGCATCTACAATGAGCAGTTCTTC. It codes for CASSPMGSGSIYNEQFF.

The sample holds one count of this clone. J is TRBJ2-7 and V is TRBV29-1, with a possible D match to TRBD2 (6 bases). There are 14 residues in the CDR3. Germline CDR1 SQVTM, CDR2 ANQGSEA. V gave up 0 bases and J gave up 3 bases, with 12 bases separating them. As DNA, the CDR3 is TGCAGCGTTGAAGATCGGGGGAAAGACTACGAGCAGTACTTC. Translated, it gives CSVEDRGKDYEQYF.

The CDR3 protein is CASSAGGLDEQFF. CDR3 nucleotide sequence: TGTGCCAGCTCAGCAGGGGGCCTAGATGAGCAGTTCTTC. The rearrangement joins TRBV18 to TRBJ2-1, with TRBD1 matching 8 bases. V lost 5 bases and J lost 8; bases outside the gene matches: 5. The germline V gene encodes CDR1 KGHSH and CDR2 LQKENI. This CDR3 spans 13 amino acids.

This clone was seen only a few times. The CDR3 here is CASSYSAGTGQPQHF. The DNA for the CDR3 is TGTGCCAGCAGTTACTCGGCCGGGACAGGTCAGCCCCAGCATTTT. V gene TRBV6-6 combines with J gene TRBJ1-5; 8 bases fit TRBD1. Unmatched junction bases numbered 4, after V lost 0 bases and J lost 6 bases. This CDR3 comprises 15 residues. Germline lookup yields CDR1 MNHNY and CDR2 SVGAGI (reference sequence).

This chain uses TRBV27 with TRBJ2-1; no firm D call. Per the germline V gene, CDR1 is MNHEY and CDR2 is SMNVEV (reference sequence). Trimming shortened V by 4 bases and J by 4 bases, and 11 bases separated the two germline ends. CDR3 length: 14 residues. The CDR3 loop is CASSSLDGYNEQFF. CDR3 sequence (DNA): TGTGCCAGCAGTTCGTTGGACGGGTACAATGAGCAGTTCTTC.

The genes are TRBV3-1 (or the pseudogene TRBV3-2) and TRBJ2-2; 9 bases align to TRBD2. With 4 bases clipped from V and 7 bases from J, the junction kept 7 bases outside the gene matches. This CDR3 is 15 amino acids long. Germline CDR1 and CDR2: LGHDT and YNNKEL (reference sequence). The CDR3 DNA follows: TGTGCCAGCAGCCCCGCGGGAGGGGAAGTCGGGGAGCTGTTTTTT. Residues: CASSPAGGEVGELFF.

On this clone: One junction end does not reproduce the germline sequence, and a read error may be involved. This chain uses TRBV4-2 with TRBJ2-1; perhaps TRBD1 as D (5 bases). Germline V gene lookup returns CDR1 LGHNA and CDR2 YNFKEQ. The CDR3 spans 15 residues. CDR3 sequence: CAGSQATDSYNEQFF. The CDR3 DNA reads TGTGCCGGCAGCCAAGCGACAGACTCCTACAATGAGCAGTTCTTC.

The rearrangement links TRBV6-5 to TRBJ1-1, with TRBD1 as a possible D gene (5 bases). V was cut by 0 bases and J by 5 bases, with 10 bases left in between. The CDR3 extends over 14 amino acids. From germline, CDR1 is MNHEY and CDR2 SVGAGI. CDR3: CASSYSAGETEAFF. CDR3 sequence (DNA): TGTGCCAGCAGTTACTCGGCGGGGGAAACTGAAGCTTTCTTT.

This clone appeared a few times. In DNA, the CDR3 is TGTGCCAGCAGTGAATTGAGGAACACTGAAGCTTTCTTT. Its translation: CASSELRNTEAFF. V gene TRBV6-1 combines with J gene TRBJ1-1; D ambiguous. Trimming pared 2 bases from V and 1 base from J, leaving 5 bases between. CDR1 is MNHNS and CDR2 is SASEGT in the germline V gene. The CDR3 totals 13 residues.

The CDR3 region is CSGQKEEQFF. The CDR3 DNA is TGCAGCGGACAGAAGGAGGAGCAGTTCTTC. This chain uses TRBV29-1 with TRBJ2-1; a weak D match, TRBD1 (5 bases). The CDR3 covers 10 residues. Trimming took 7 bases from V and 10 from J, leaving 11 bases between them. Germline V lookup: CDR1 SQVTM, CDR2 ANQGSEA.

This clone was detected once. The genes are TRBV27 and TRBJ1-2; D gene unclear. Germline V gives CDR1 MNHEY, CDR2 SMNVEV (reference sequence). The CDR3 length is 11 residues. The V and J ends lost 10 bases and 4 bases respectively, with 10 bases between them. Here the CDR3 DNA reads TGTGCCACCTACGGAGGCTATGGCTACACCTTC. Translated: CATYGGYGYTF.

This clone was recorded only once. This chain connects TRBV12-3 or TRBV12-4 to TRBJ1-5; D is possibly TRBD1 (6 bases). This CDR3 is 13 amino acids long. V was pared by 6 bases and J by 7 bases, with 13 bases between. CDR3 residues: CASSTQGSQPQHF. The CDR3 DNA reads as TGTGCCAGCAGCACACAGGGTAGCCAGCCCCAGCATTTT.

The chain links TRBV16 to TRBJ1-2, with a weak D call TRBD1 (6 bases). CDR1 is KGHSY and CDR2 is FQNENV in the germline V gene. With 4 bases removed from V and 7 bases from J, the gap between germline ends came to 22 bases. The CDR3 is made up of 16 amino acids. This chain's CDR3 is CASSPRSGAGLGGYTF. DNA of the CDR3: TGTGCCAGCAGCCCACGATCAGGGGCAGGGCTAGGTGGCTACACCTTC.

This clone was detected once. The chain links TRBV7-6 to TRBJ2-1, with D uncertain. Germline lookup yields CDR1 SGHVS and CDR2 FNYEAQ. V lost 1 base, J lost 6 bases, and 10 bases lay in between. The CDR3 consists of 14 residues. The CDR3 nucleotides read TGTGCCAGCAGCTTAGAGAACGACCTCAATGAGCAGTTCTTC. It encodes CASSLENDLNEQFF.

This CDR3 reads CASIQQSNTGELFF. The CDR3 nucleotides read TGTGCCAGCATCCAACAGTCGAACACCGGGGAGCTGTTTTTT. This chain joins TRBV2 and TRBJ2-2, with D unclear. The V end was cut by 7 bases, the J end by 0 bases, with 9 bases between. CDR1 is SNHLY, CDR2 FYNNEI, per germline. The CDR3 spans 14 residues.

This chain's CDR3 is CATSVNVAYQLDTQYF. The CDR3 nucleotides are TGTGCCACCAGTGTTAATGTAGCGTACCAGCTGGATACGCAGTATTTT. The rearrangement joins TRBV24-1 to TRBJ2-3; TRBD2 is a possible D gene (5 bases). The germline V gene has CDR1 KGHDR and CDR2 SFDVKD. The ends were cut back, 5 bases at V and 6 bases at J, with 20 bases in the middle. There are 16 residues in the CDR3.

The gene calls are TRBV11-2 and TRBJ1-3; no firm D call. The CDR3 is 14 amino acids. V was pared by 1 base and J by 2 bases, with 6 bases between. In germline, CDR1 is SGHAT, CDR2 FQNNGV. CDR3 sequence reads: CASSLGRAGNTIYF. CDR3 DNA: TGTGCCAGCAGCTTAGGGAGGGCTGGAAACACCATATATTTT. Supplemented by reference TRBV11-2 and TRBJ1-3, the full variable domain reads EAGVAQSPRYKIIEKRQSVAFWCNPISGHATLYWYQQILGQGPKLLIQFQNNGVVDDSQLPKDRFSAERLKGVDSTLKIQPAKLEDSAVYLCASSLGRAGNTIYFGEGSWLTVV.

V and J are TRBV7-2 and TRBJ2-1, with D unclear. This CDR3 is built from 13 residues. Germline CDR1 SGHTA, CDR2 FQGNSA. V was clipped by 0 bases and J by 5 bases, with 5 bases between them. The CDR3 region has the DNA TGTGCCAGCAGCTTAGCTCGAAACAATGAGCAGTTCTTC. As protein: CASSLARNNEQFF.

The chain uses TRBV6-5 and TRBJ2-7, with D perhaps given as TRBD1 or TRBD2 (5 bases each). With 0 bases removed from V and 4 bases from J, the gap between germline ends came to 16 bases. The CDR3 runs 16 residues. Germline V CDR1 and CDR2: MNHEY, SVGAGI. CDR3 loop: CASSYSRGMKRYEQYF. The CDR3 nucleotides read TGTGCCAGCAGTTACTCGAGGGGCATGAAGAGGTACGAGCAGTACTTC.

The genes are TRBV5-1 and TRBJ2-1, with 13 bases that match TRBD2. J gave up 7 bases and V 4 bases, and 8 bases lay outside the gene matches. This CDR3 is built from 16 residues. Germline CDR1 SGHRS, CDR2 YFSETQ. As DNA, the CDR3 is TGCGCCAGCAGCCAAACGACTAGCGGGAGGAGGAATGAGCAGTTCTTC. It is translated as CASSQTTSGRRNEQFF.

The chain has TRBV3-1 (or the pseudogene TRBV3-2) and TRBJ2-5; 7 nucleotides agree with TRBD2. Per germline, CDR1 LGHDT and CDR2 YNNKEL (reference sequence). V dropped 0 bases and J dropped 1; count of bases not matched to a gene: 5. The CDR3 is 16 amino acids. CDR3 sequence reads: CASSQDLRETQETQYF. As DNA, the CDR3 is TGTGCCAGCAGCCAAGATTTGCGGGAGACCCAAGAGACCCAGTACTTC.

This clone has only a few counts. The chain combines TRBV19 with TRBJ1-6; tentative D call: TRBD1 (6 bases). The V end was cut by 6 bases, the J end by 9 bases, with 15 bases between. The CDR3 loop spans 14 amino acids. Germline V gives CDR1 LNHDA, CDR2 SQIVND (reference sequence). The CDR3 sequence: CASSLADRSSPLHF. CDR3 nucleotide sequence: TGTGCCAGTAGCCTGGCGGACAGAAGTTCACCCCTCCACTTT. Complete variable domain (other parts from reference TRBV19 and TRBJ1-6): DGGITQSPKYLFRKEGQNVTLSCEQNLNHDAMYWYRQDPGQGLRLIYYSQIVNDFQKGDIAEGYSVSREKKESFPLTVTSAQKNPTAFYLCASSLADRSSPLHFGNGTRLTVT.

V usage is TRBV6-1 and J usage is TRBJ2-1; possible D gene TRBD2, 5 bases. The CDR3 sequence is 13 residues long. V dropped 5 bases and J dropped 9 bases, with 14 bases sitting between them. Germline V gives CDR1 MNHNS, CDR2 SASEGT. The CDR3 coding sequence is TGTGCCAGCAGTCCAAGTGTCCGGGGTGAGCAGTTCTTC. This translates into CASSPSVRGEQFF.

The J gene is TRBJ2-7, the V gene TRBV6-5, with D hard to call. Germline V lookup: CDR1 MNHEY, CDR2 SVGAGI. V was pared by 7 bases and J by 4 bases, with 20 bases between. This CDR3 is 15 amino acids long. The DNA of the CDR3 is TGTGCCAGCAACTCCCCGGCAAACGCCGCTTACGAGCAGTACTTC. It specifies CASNSPANAAYEQYF.

The rearrangement uses TRBV5-1 and TRBJ1-3, with 8 bases that match TRBD1. The CDR3 consists of 17 residues. Germline values: CDR1 SGHRS, CDR2 YFSETQ. The junction had 9 bases not matched to a gene; V was cut back by 0 bases and J by 4 bases. The CDR3 protein is CASSLAGGYSGGNTIYF. The CDR3 coding sequence is TGCGCCAGCAGCTTGGCAGGGGGCTACTCGGGAGGAAACACCATATATTTT.